This T cell receptor beta chain comes out of a study of blood T cell repertoires in COVID-19 (dated by TCRdb to about 2020). As for the study more broadly: Samples covering the acute and convalescent phases of COVID-19 were provided by collaborators in the United States, Italy and Spain. The samples were drawn from two sources: the first 160 participants of the ongoing ImmuneRACE study, and 950 to 1,500 subjects contributed by 6 global collaborators. The prospective study material was composed of cDNA or gDNA derived from T cells, B-cell-depleted T cells, or PBMCs. A freely available public database, intended as a resource for researchers studying the immune response to SARS-CoV-2, is where the repertoires were released. Subjects who had been exposed to COVID-19, were actively infected with it, or had recovered from it provided the deeply sampled blood TCRbeta repertoires that made up the dataset. Where available, HLA class I and class II types were taken from metadata supplied by the sample provider and were not determined by assay-based typing. A de-identified subject ID, COVID-19 status, age in years and sex were almost always included in the sample metadata.

The CDR3 starts with the cysteine, ends with the phenylalanine, and has 15 residues. Kept here is only the CDR3 DNA, which spans 45 bases and is read in frame from base 1. The junction shows trimming of 2 bases on V and 8 bases on J, plus 18 bases between the germline ends. The CDR1 and CDR2 encoded by the germline V gene are LGHNT and FRNRAP. Whole blood was collected in K2EDTA tubes by collaborating institutions according to the institutions' own protocols. For TCRbeta analysis, collaborator samples were shipped as frozen whole blood, as isolated PBMCs, or as DNA extracted from either sample type. General conclusions and limits of the study: The amount of clinical and demographic metadata varied by source and participant and was provided uncurated.

As for this clone: Its antigen remains unidentified. No base quality information exists; no much larger clone differs at one position.

TCRbeta CDR3 regions were amplified from genomic DNA by means of the immunoSEQ Assay, a bias-controlled multiplex PCR. The original methods were these. The number of nucleated cells in each sample was estimated by amplification of reference gene primers within the assay. To quantify the absolute abundance of each unique TCRbeta CDR3 rearrangement, sequence reads were collapsed and filtered. Productive Simpson clonality was computed per sample as the square root of Simpson's diversity index over productive rearrangements. In TCRdb, the immuneACCESS table is reduced to in-frame sequences with V and J assigned. These tables do not hold every clone; where another copy was compared, an unresolved V gene accounts for under half, and the others remain unexplained. Clone size and V and J calls were adopted from that table, with D and trimming inferred from the DNA. The sample records around 80,000 clones, approximately 80% of which are singletons. The top ten constitute roughly 12% of the sample.

The clonotype comes from a man older than 75 with acute or convalescent COVID-19. The sequence joins TRBV12-5 to TRBJ1-1; the D region possibly corresponds to TRBD1 (6 bases align). The sample was peripheral blood. The DNA reads TGTGCTAGTGGTTTGCAGCGGGGGGCAGTTTCGGAAGCTTTCTTT. The translation is CASGLQRGAVSEAFF.